The 5 T cell receptor beta chains listed next were all sequenced from one sample in a study of T cell changes during pregnancy in multiple sclerosis. Profiled with immunoSEQ multiplex PCR; TCRdb holds only in-frame clones, not every one. The data contain roughly 61,000 clones, around 94% of them singletons. Sequenced here: CD8+ T cells from peripheral blood mononuclear cells, sampled after pregnancy. Source of these receptors: a female donor with multiple sclerosis, enrolled in a pregnancy study.

The J gene is TRBJ2-1, the V gene TRBV9; no firm D call. The CDR3 extends over 16 amino acids. Germline CDR1 is SGDLS and CDR2 is YYNGEE. V shed 4 bases and J shed 6 bases, with 20 bases lying between them. The CDR3 nucleotides are TGTGCCAGCAGCCCCGCCCGAGGAGATCCACTCAATGAGCAGTTCTTC. Protein: CASSPARGDPLNEQFF. The full variable domain, with the rest looked up from reference TRBV9 and TRBJ2-1, is DSGVTQTPKHLITATGQRVTLRCSPRSGDLSVYWYQQSLDQGLQFLIQYYNGEERAKGNILERFSAQQFPDLHSELNLSSLELGDSALYFCASSPARGDPLNEQFFGPGTRLTVL.

The genes are TRBV4-2 and TRBJ2-1; 13 bases align to TRBD2. Germline V CDR1 and CDR2: LGHNA, YNFKEQ. V shed 5 bases and J 8 bases; nucleotides not matched to a gene: 21. The CDR3 contains 20 residues. The chain's CDR3 is CASSLRTRTSGRAGKDEQFF. For the CDR3, the DNA is TGTGCCAGCAGCTTAAGAACCCGTACTAGCGGGAGGGCCGGTAAAGATGAGCAGTTCTTC.

This clone occurred once. The chain recombines TRBV27 with TRBJ2-2; tentative D call: TRBD2 (6 bases). The germline CDR1 and CDR2 sequences are MNHEY and SMNVEV (reference sequence). V dropped 10 bases and J dropped 5 bases, with 17 bases sitting between them. CDR3 length: 14 amino acids. The DNA of the CDR3 is TGTGCCACTTCGTGGGGGGTCGGAACCGGGGAGCTGTTTTTT. It specifies CATSWGVGTGELFF.

J is TRBJ2-7 and V is TRBV18; D uncertain. This CDR3 region has 13 residues. CDR1 KGHSH and CDR2 LQKENI come from the germline V gene. Trimming took off 5 bases at V and 4 bases at J, with 12 bases between the two ends. CDR3 nucleotide sequence: TGTGCCAGCTCAGCGGTTTCGATTTACGAGCAGTACTTC. Translating gives CASSAVSIYEQYF.

This rearrangement joins TRBV7-6 to TRBJ2-1; 10 nucleotides agree with TRBD1. The CDR3 consists of 16 residues. V was clipped by 0 bases and J by 2 bases; unmatched bases: 1. Germline CDR1 reads SGHVS; CDR2 reads FNYEAQ. The CDR3 sequence is CASSLAGQGAYNEQFF. The CDR3 DNA reads TGTGCCAGCAGCTTAGCCGGACAGGGGGCCTACAATGAGCAGTTCTTC.